The clone carrying this TCR beta chain was recorded once. The data belong to a study of cytomegalovirus exposure and HLA in healthy donors. V shed 6 bases and J 2 bases; nucleotides not matched to a gene: 4. The CDR3 has 15 residues. The germline gives CDR1 ENHRY, CDR2 SYGVKD. The PCR contained 60 Vbeta and 13 Jbeta primers. Original processing notes: In a later analysis, the count reached about 80 million unique TCR beta chains, with about 12 million shared. Sequencing used immunoSEQ multiplex PCR; TCRdb keeps in-frame clones, though not all of them. The V and J calls and clone size were taken over from that table, and D and trimming were inferred from the DNA. The sample carries about 100,000 clones, around three quarters recorded once.

The sequence was obtained from a female donor in good health and CMV-seropositive. What was sequenced was PBMCs. The J gene is TRBJ1-6, the V gene TRBV10-3; 7 bases map to TRBD1. The CDR3 here is CAISDRATYNSPLHF. The DNA for the CDR3 is TGTGCCATCAGCGACAGGGCCACCTATAATTCACCCCTCCACTTT.